The 21 T cell receptor beta chains below were found in one sample sequenced in a study of shared clonotypes between healthy human individuals. Measured with immunoSEQ multiplex PCR; TCRdb has only the in-frame clones, and not every one. Of 2 million to 2.5 million clones detected, about 92% appear once; the ten largest clones hold 0.39%. The source material was naive CD4+ T cells from PBMCs. Subset of the sample: CD45RA+ positively selected. The receptor source for this set is a man younger than 35 in good health. Some clones in this sample may be carry-over from other donors' samples.

The rearrangement joins TRBV19 to TRBJ1-5, with D unresolved. V was trimmed by 5 bases and J by 9 bases, leaving 20 bases between them. From germline, CDR1 is LNHDA and CDR2 SQIVND (reference sequence). This CDR3 comprises 15 residues. As DNA, the CDR3 is TGTGCCAGTAGTCGGTCCTCCAGCGCCCCGAGGCCCCAGCATTTT. It codes for CASSRSSSAPRPQHF.

The rearrangement links TRBV7-2 to TRBJ2-6; maybe TRBD2 (6 bases). The V gene lost 3 bases and the J gene lost 1 base, with 10 bases spanning the gap. This CDR3 spans 16 amino acids. The germline V gene encodes CDR1 SGHTA and CDR2 FQGNSA. CDR3 nucleotides: TGTGCCAGCAGCTTGGTGGGGGGTTCTGGGGCCAACGTCCTGACTTTC. This codes for CASSLVGGSGANVLTF.

The rearrangement links TRBV5-4 to TRBJ1-3, with D possibly being TRBD1 (6 bases). The CDR3 is made up of 14 amino acids. V lost 3 bases to trimming and J lost 4 bases, with 11 bases between them. CDR1 and CDR2 (germline): SGHNT, YYREEE (reference sequence). CDR3 region: CASSSGGPGNTIYF. The CDR3 bases are TGTGCCAGCAGCTCCGGGGGCCCAGGAAACACCATATATTTT.

The rearrangement uses TRBV6-5 and TRBJ2-2; possibly TRBD1 for D (6 bases). With 8 bases removed from V and 0 bases from J, the gap between germline ends came to 13 bases. The CDR3 is 15 residues long. Germline V lookup: CDR1 MNHEY, CDR2 SVGAGI. The CDR3 is CASSPWTANTGELFF. CDR3 nucleotides: TGTGCCAGCTCCCCCTGGACAGCGAACACCGGGGAGCTGTTTTTT.

V usage is TRBV2 and J usage is TRBJ2-5; D possibly corresponds to TRBD2 (6 bases). Germline loops: CDR1 SNHLY, CDR2 FYNNEI. This CDR3 is built from 15 residues. Trimming took 3 bases from V and 5 from J, leaving 16 bases between them. CDR3 bases: TGTGCCAGCAGTGACGGCAGGGAGGCCTGGGAGACCCAGTACTTC. It codes for CASSDGREAWETQYF.

V usage is TRBV13 and J usage is TRBJ2-2; D uncertain. Trimming stripped 4 bases from V and 5 bases from J, with 5 bases between. Germline-derived CDR1 and CDR2 are PRHDT and FYEKMQ (reference sequence). The CDR3 length is 12 residues. The CDR3 region has the DNA TGTGCCAGCAGCTCAGAAACCGGGGAGCTGTTTTTT. The encoded protein is CASSSETGELFF.

J is TRBJ2-7 and V is TRBV27, with TRBD2 matching over 12 bases. CDR3 size: 14 residues. Germline loops: CDR1 MNHEY, CDR2 SMNVEV (reference sequence). The V segment lost 7 bases and the J segment 3 bases; nucleotides outside the gene matches: 4. CDR3 in amino acids: CASTTSGSLYEQYF. In DNA, the CDR3 is TGTGCCAGCACGACTAGCGGGAGCCTCTACGAGCAGTACTTC.

This rearrangement joins TRBV4-3 to TRBJ1-2, with no clear D. Between the trimmed V and J ends, which lost 1 base and 5 bases, there was a span of 11 bases. The CDR3 is 14 amino acids. The germline V gene encodes CDR1 LGHNA and CDR2 YSLEER. CDR3 sequence (DNA): TGCGCCAGCAGCCAAGTTAAGGCCTTTTATGGCTACACCTTC. It encodes CASSQVKAFYGYTF.

The chain combines TRBV19 with TRBJ2-1, with 9 bases aligning to TRBD2. Trimming took 3 bases from V and 3 from J; bases not matched to a gene: 3. CDR3 length equals 15 residues. CDR1 and CDR2 (germline): LNHDA, SQIVND (reference sequence). CDR3 nucleotides: TGTGCCAGTAGTATTAGCGGGAGTAACTACAATGAGCAGTTCTTC. It codes for CASSISGSNYNEQFF. Complete variable domain (other parts from reference TRBV19 and TRBJ2-1): DGGITQSPKYLFRKEGQNVTLSCEQNLNHDAMYWYRQDPGQGLRLIYYSQIVNDFQKGDIAEGYSVSREKKESFPLTVTSAQKNPTAFYLCASSISGSNYNEQFFGPGTRLTVL.

The V gene is TRBV19, the J gene TRBJ2-7; possibly TRBD2 for D (6 bases). V gave up 3 bases and J gave up 3 bases, with 18 bases separating them. Looked up from germline, CDR1 is LNHDA and CDR2 is SQIVND (reference sequence). The CDR3 contains 16 residues. CDR3 sequence (DNA): TGTGCCAGTAGTATTAGTTTGAGACTAGACTACTACGAGCAGTACTTC. Encoded protein: CASSISLRLDYYEQYF.

V and J are TRBV27 and TRBJ2-7; D uncertain. CDR1 and CDR2 (germline): MNHEY, SMNVEV (reference sequence). V lost 2 bases and J 3 bases, leaving 14 bases between the germline ends. The CDR3 runs 15 residues. CDR3 amino acids: CASSLRAGSRYEQYF. CDR3 DNA sequence: TGTGCCAGCAGTTTAAGGGCCGGGTCCCGCTACGAGCAGTACTTC.

This chain joins TRBV5-1 and TRBJ1-2; a weak D match, TRBD1 (6 bases). V was pared by 4 bases and J by 4 bases, with 14 bases between. The CDR3 length is 14 residues. The germline V gene encodes CDR1 SGHRS and CDR2 YFSETQ. Here the CDR3 DNA reads TGCGCCAGCAGCCAGGGGACCTACCTCTATGGCTACACCTTC. It encodes CASSQGTYLYGYTF.

V is TRBV15 and J is TRBJ2-7, with TRBD2 matching over 9 bases. CDR1 is LNHNV, CDR2 YYDKDF, per germline (reference sequence). V shed 1 base, J shed 6 bases, and the junction held 16 bases outside the gene matches. CDR3 length equals 18 residues. CDR3 protein: CATSRALSGSGSLSEQYF. The DNA of the CDR3 is TGTGCCACCAGCAGAGCCCTTTCGGGTAGCGGGAGCCTGAGCGAGCAGTACTTC.

CDR3 nucleotide sequence: TGTGCCAGCAGCGATCCCACCGATTTAAGGAGCTATAGCAATCAGCCCCAGCATTTT. It specifies CASSDPTDLRSYSNQPQHF. This rearrangement joins TRBV6-4 to TRBJ1-5, with unresolved D. CDR1 MRHNA and CDR2 SNTAGT come from the germline V gene. CDR3 length: 19 residues. The ends were cut back, 6 bases at V and 0 bases at J, with 24 bases in the middle.

The CDR3 DNA is TGTGCCAGCAGTTTGTGGGACAGGGGGGGAAAAGAGACCCAGTACTTC. Translation gives CASSLWDRGGKETQYF. The chain links TRBV28 to TRBJ2-5, with 11 bases lining up with TRBD1. Trimming at V came to 3 bases and at J to 3 bases, leaving 6 bases not matched to a gene. This CDR3 region has 16 residues. The germline CDR1 and CDR2 sequences are MDHEN and SYDVKM.

The V call is TRBV28, the J call TRBJ1-2, with 11 bases that match TRBD1. The CDR3 is 15 residues long. Trimming cost V 6 bases and J 4 bases; bases outside gene matches: 7. CDR1 MDHEN and CDR2 SYDVKM come from the germline V gene. CDR3 bases: TGTGCCAGCAGCCCCTCCGGGACAGGGGGCTATGGCTACACCTTC. Translated: CASSPSGTGGYGYTF.

The chain carries TRBV4-1 and TRBJ2-7; D is possibly TRBD1 (5 bases). The V and J ends lost 1 base and 3 bases respectively, with 13 bases between them. Germline assignment: CDR1 MGHRA and CDR2 YSYEKL. The CDR3 sequence is 15 residues long. In DNA, the CDR3 is TGCGCCAGCAGCCAAGGCAGGGCCAGCGTCTACGAGCAGTACTTC. Protein sequence: CASSQGRASVYEQYF.

This rearrangement joins TRBV10-1 to TRBJ2-2; D is unclear. Germline V gene data show CDR1 as WNHNN and CDR2 as SYGVQD (reference sequence). CDR3 size: 12 residues. Deletions cut 0 bases from V and 9 bases from J, with 5 bases between. CDR3 DNA sequence: TGCGCCAGCAGTGAGTCTGCCCGGGAGCTGTTTTTT. This codes for CASSESARELFF.

The gene calls are TRBV7-2 and TRBJ1-2; 8 positions match TRBD1. Germline lookup yields CDR1 SGHTA and CDR2 FQGNSA. This CDR3 has 15 amino acids. V dropped 5 bases and J dropped 2; count of bases not matched to a gene: 7. In DNA form, the CDR3 reads TGTGCCAGCAGCCCAGGACAGGGCGTCAACTATGGCTACACCTTC. Protein sequence: CASSPGQGVNYGYTF.

The V call is TRBV28, the J call TRBJ2-3; D tentatively reads TRBD1 or TRBD2 (6 bases each). The V and J ends lost 2 bases and 2 bases respectively, with 17 bases between them. The CDR3 has 17 residues. Germline V gene data show CDR1 as MDHEN and CDR2 as SYDVKM. The CDR3 sequence: CASSLGRWTANTDTQYF. For the CDR3, the DNA is TGTGCCAGCAGTTTAGGGAGGTGGACAGCCAACACAGATACGCAGTATTTT.

The CDR3 here is CASSRQPHRTEAFF. For the CDR3, the DNA is TGTGCCAGCAGTCGACAGCCCCATCGGACTGAAGCTTTCTTT. V and J are TRBV6-5 and TRBJ1-1, with D tentatively TRBD1 (5 bases). Trimming took 5 bases from V and 5 from J, leaving 15 bases between them. Germline V lookup: CDR1 MNHEY, CDR2 SVGAGI. The length of the CDR3 is 14 residues.